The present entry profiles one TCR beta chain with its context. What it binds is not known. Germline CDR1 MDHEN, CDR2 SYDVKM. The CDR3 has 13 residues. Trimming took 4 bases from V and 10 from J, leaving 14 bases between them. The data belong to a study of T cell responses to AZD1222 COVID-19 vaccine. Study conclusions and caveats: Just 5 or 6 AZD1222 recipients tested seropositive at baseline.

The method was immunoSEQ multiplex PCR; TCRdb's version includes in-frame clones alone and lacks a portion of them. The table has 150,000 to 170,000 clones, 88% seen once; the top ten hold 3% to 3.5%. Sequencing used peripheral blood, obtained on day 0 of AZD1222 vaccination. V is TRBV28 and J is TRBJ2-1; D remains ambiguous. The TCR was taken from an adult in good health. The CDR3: CASSSHPRREQFF. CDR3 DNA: TGTGCCAGCAGTTCCCACCCACGTAGGGAGCAGTTCTTC.